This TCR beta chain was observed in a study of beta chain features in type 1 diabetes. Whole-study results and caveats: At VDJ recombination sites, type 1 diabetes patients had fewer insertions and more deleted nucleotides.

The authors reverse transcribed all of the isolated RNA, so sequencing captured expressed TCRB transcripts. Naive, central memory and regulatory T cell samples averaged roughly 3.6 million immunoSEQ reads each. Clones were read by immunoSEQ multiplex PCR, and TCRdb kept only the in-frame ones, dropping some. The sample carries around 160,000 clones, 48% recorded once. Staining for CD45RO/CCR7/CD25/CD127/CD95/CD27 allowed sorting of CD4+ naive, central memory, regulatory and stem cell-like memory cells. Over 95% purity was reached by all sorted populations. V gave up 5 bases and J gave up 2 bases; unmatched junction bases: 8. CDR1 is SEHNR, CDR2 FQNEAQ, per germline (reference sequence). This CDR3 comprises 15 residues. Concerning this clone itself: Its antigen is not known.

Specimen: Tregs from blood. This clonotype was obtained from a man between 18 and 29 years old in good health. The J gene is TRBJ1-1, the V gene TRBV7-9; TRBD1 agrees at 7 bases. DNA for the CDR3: TGTGCCAGCAGCACCAGGGGGATCAAAAACACTGAAGCTTTCTTT. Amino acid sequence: CASSTRGIKNTEAFF.